A selection of T cell receptor beta chains follows, all from one sample in a study of cytomegalovirus exposure and HLA in healthy donors. Using immunoSEQ multiplex PCR, the repertoire was profiled, and TCRdb retains in-frame clones only, with some absent. Found here are some 330,000 clones, approximately 90% of them singletons; the top ten hold 0.7% to 0.85%. Sequenced: PBMCs. These TCRs come from a woman aged 18-29 years in good health and CMV-seronegative. Each CDR3 is given with its conserved first and last residue. D genes are given only for firm matches. Rows give clone size only sometimes, using once, few, many, or a class for an expanded clone.

V gene,J gene,D gene,clone size,CDR3 DNA,CDR3 protein
TRBV5-4,TRBJ2-7,TRBD2,once,TGTGCCAGCAGCGGGGGGATAGCGGGAGGGCCCCTCGAGCAGTACTTC,CASSGGIAGGPLEQYF
TRBV19,TRBJ1-5,TRBD1,NA,TGTGCCAGTGTCGACAGGGGGCAGTCATATCAGCCCCAGCATTTT,CASVDRGQSYQPQHF
TRBV7-2,TRBJ1-4,TRBD1,NA,TGTGCCAGCAGCTTAGGGGGGACAGGCAGTCTAAAACTGTTTTTT,CASSLGGTGSLKLFF
TRBV18,TRBJ1-3,NA,NA,TGTGCCAGCTCTCCCGACAGTGCCGGAAACACCATATATTTT,CASSPDSAGNTIYF
TRBV9,TRBJ1-2,TRBD1,NA,TGTGCCTCTTGGGGACAGGGCTATGGCTACACCTTC,CASWGQGYGYTF
TRBV6-5,TRBJ2-7,TRBD2,NA,TGTGCCAGCAGGGGAGAGCGGGAGGGTGTCGAGCAGTACTTC,CASRGEREGVEQYF
TRBV6-1,TRBJ2-2,NA,few,TGTGCCAGCGGGGCTGCCGCGGAAAACACCGGGGAGCTGTTTTTT,CASGAAAENTGELFF
TRBV18,TRBJ2-7,TRBD2,NA,TGTGCCAGCTCTCCCGGGACTAGCTACGAGCAGTACTTC,CASSPGTSYEQYF
TRBV15,TRBJ1-1,TRBD1,once,TGTGCCACCAGCTCGGCAGGGGGTCCAGCTTTCTTT,CATSSAGGPAFF
TRBV27,TRBJ2-2,TRBD1,NA,TGTGCCAGCAGTTTTTTGGGACAGGGGGGGACCGGGGAGCTGTTTTTT,CASSFLGQGGTGELFF
TRBV18,TRBJ1-2,NA,NA,TGTGCCAGCTCACCGAGCACCGGCTATGGCTACACCTTC,CASSPSTGYGYTF
TRBV29-1,TRBJ2-5,NA,NA,TGCAGCGTTGAAGAAACGCTGAGTGAGACCCAGTACTTC,CSVEETLSETQYF
TRBV2,TRBJ2-7,TRBD1,once,TGTGCCAGCGGGACAGACTGGTTATACGAGCAGTACTTC,CASGTDWLYEQYF
TRBV6-5,TRBJ2-5,TRBD2,NA,TGTGCCAGCAGTTTCGAGACTAGCGGGGAGACCCAGTACTTC,CASSFETSGETQYF
TRBV7-2,TRBJ2-1,TRBD2,NA,TGTGCCAGCGGGACTAGGGAAAGAAATGAGCAGTTCTTC,CASGTRERNEQFF
TRBV6-6,TRBJ2-2,NA,NA,TGTGCCAGCAGTTTCTCACAGGGAACCGGGGAGCTGTTTTTT,CASSFSQGTGELFF
TRBV4-3,TRBJ2-3,TRBD2,NA,TGCGCCAGCAGCCTGGGTGCGGCGGGAGCAACAGATACGCAGTATTTT,CASSLGAAGATDTQYF
TRBV6-1,TRBJ2-7,NA,NA,TGTGCCAGCAGTGATCCGCGGGTGTCCAGCTACGAGCAGTACTTC,CASSDPRVSSYEQYF